This TCR beta chain appears in the sequencing data of a study of cytomegalovirus exposure and HLA in healthy donors. The primer mix had 60 Vbeta and 13 Jbeta primers. Here immunoSEQ multiplex PCR was the method, and the copy in TCRdb shows in-frame clones only, minus some. The table shows about 150,000 clones, with roughly three quarters occurring only once. Of note for this clone: Sequence at one end of the junction differs from germline and may be a read error.

The clonotype was recovered from a young man in good health and CMV-seropositive. Input material: PBMCs.

Here the CDR3 reads CASSEGYQPQNF. As DNA, the CDR3 is TGTGCCAGTAGTGAGGGTTATCAGCCCCAGAATTTT. This chain connects TRBV19 to TRBJ1-5, with D unresolved. Per germline, CDR1 LNHDA and CDR2 SQIVND (reference sequence). CDR3 length equals 12 residues.